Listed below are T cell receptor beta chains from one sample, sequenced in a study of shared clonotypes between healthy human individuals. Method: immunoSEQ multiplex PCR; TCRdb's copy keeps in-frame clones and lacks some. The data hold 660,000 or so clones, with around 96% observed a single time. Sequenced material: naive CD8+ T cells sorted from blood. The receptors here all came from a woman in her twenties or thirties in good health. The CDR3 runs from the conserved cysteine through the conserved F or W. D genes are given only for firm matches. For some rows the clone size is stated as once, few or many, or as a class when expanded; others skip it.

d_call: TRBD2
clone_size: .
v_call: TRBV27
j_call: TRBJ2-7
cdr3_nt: TGTGCCAGCAGTTTAGGGACTAGCGGGAGTGTGGAGCAGTACTTC
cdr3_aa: CASSLGTSGSVEQYF

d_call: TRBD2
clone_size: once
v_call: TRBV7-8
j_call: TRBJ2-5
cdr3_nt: TGTGCCAGCAAAGGAGACCCAAGCGGGGTGGCCCAGTACTTC
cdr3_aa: CASKGDPSGVAQYF

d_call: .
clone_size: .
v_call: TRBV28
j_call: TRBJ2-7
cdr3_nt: TGTGCCAGCAGCCTCCGGGGATCCTACGAGCAGTACTTC
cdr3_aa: CASSLRGSYEQYF

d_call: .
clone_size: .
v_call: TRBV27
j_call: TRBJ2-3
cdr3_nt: TGTGCCAGCAGACAAGATACTAGTGCGGCAGATACGCAGTATTTT
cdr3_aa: CASRQDTSAADTQYF

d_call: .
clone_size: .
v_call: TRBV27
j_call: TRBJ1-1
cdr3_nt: TGTGCCAGCAGTTTTTACTCCATGAACACTGAAGCTTTCTTT
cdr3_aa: CASSFYSMNTEAFF

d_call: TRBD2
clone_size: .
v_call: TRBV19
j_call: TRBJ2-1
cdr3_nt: TGTGCCAGTAGTTCTACGACTAGCGGGAGGGCCTACAATGAGCAGTTCTTC
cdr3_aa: CASSSTTSGRAYNEQFF

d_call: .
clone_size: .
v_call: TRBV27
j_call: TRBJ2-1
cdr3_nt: TGTGCCAGCAGTTTTTCCGGTCTAGACAGTTACAATGAGCAGTTCTTC
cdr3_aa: CASSFSGLDSYNEQFF

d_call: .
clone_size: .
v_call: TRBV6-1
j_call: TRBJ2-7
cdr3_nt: TGTGCCAGCAGGGAGGACTACGAGCAGTACTTC
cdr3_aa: CASREDYEQYF

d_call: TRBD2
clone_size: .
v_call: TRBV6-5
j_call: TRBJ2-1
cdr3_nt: TGTGCCAGCAGTTCTCAAGGGACTAGCGGCGATGAGCAGTTCTTC
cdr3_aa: CASSSQGTSGDEQFF

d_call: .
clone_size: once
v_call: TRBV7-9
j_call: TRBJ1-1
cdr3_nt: TGTGCCAGCAGCTTTGAACAGGGACGGTTAGGGACTGAAGCTTTCTTT
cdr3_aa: CASSFEQGRLGTEAFF

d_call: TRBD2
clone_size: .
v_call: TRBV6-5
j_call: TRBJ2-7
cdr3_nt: TGTGCCAGCAGTTACTACGGGGGGTACGAGCAGTACTTC
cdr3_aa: CASSYYGGYEQYF

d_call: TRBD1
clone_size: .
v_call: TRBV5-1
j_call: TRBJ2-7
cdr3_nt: TGCGCCAGCAGCATGGACAGGGGGATCCCCTACGAGCAGTACTTC
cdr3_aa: CASSMDRGIPYEQYF

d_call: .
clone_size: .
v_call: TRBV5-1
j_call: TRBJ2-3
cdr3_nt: TGCGCCAGCAGCGCCCGGTCTAGCGTCGGAGATACGCAGTATTTT
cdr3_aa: CASSARSSVGDTQYF

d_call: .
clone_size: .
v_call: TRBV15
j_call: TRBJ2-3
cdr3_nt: TGTGCCACCAGCAGCTACTTAGCAGATACGCAGTATTTT
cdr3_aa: CATSSYLADTQYF

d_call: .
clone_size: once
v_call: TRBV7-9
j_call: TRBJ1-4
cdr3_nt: TGTGCCAGCAGCGCTGCGGAGGGGCCGGATGAAAAACTGTTTTTT
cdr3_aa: CASSAAEGPDEKLFF

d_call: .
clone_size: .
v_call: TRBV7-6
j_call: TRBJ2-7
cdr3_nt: TGTGCCAGCAGCTTAGGGCCTTCCTACGAGCAGTACTTC
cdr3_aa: CASSLGPSYEQYF

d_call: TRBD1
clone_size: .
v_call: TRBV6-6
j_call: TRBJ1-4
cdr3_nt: TGTGCCAGCAGTATTGACAGGGTTGGGGAAAAACTGTTTTTT
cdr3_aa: CASSIDRVGEKLFF

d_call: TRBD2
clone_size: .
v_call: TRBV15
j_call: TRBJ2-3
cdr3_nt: TGTGCCACCAGCAGAGATAAGCGGGGCTACACAGATACGCAGTATTTT
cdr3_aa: CATSRDKRGYTDTQYF

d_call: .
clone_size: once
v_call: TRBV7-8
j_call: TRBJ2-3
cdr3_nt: TGTGCCAGCAGCCCAGTACGGGGGTCTAGCACAGATACGCAGTATTTT
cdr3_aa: CASSPVRGSSTDTQYF

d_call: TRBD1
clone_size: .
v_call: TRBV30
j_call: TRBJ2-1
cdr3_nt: TGTGCCTGGGGAACAGGGGAAAGCTACAATGAGCAGTTCTTC
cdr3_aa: CAWGTGESYNEQFF

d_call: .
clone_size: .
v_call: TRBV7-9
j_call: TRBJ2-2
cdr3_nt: TGTGCCAGCAGCTTAGGGACGGCTGGGACCGGGGAGCTGTTTTTT
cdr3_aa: CASSLGTAGTGELFF

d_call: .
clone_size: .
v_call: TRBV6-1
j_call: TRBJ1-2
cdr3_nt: TGTGCCAGTCGAGCGTTCGGCTACACCTTC
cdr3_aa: CASRAFGYTF

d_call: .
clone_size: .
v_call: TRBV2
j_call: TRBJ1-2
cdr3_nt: TGTGCCAGCAGTGAGGAAGTAGGGCATCCTAGGGGCTACACCTTC
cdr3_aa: CASSEEVGHPRGYTF

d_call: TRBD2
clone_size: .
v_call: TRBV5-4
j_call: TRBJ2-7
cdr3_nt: TGTGCCGGCGGACTAGCGGGAGACCCCAAGCAGTACTTC
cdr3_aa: CAGGLAGDPKQYF

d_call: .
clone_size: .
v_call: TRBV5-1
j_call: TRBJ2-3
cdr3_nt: TGCGCCAGCGGTATGGAGGGCCCCACAGATACGCAGTATTTT
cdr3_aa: CASGMEGPTDTQYF

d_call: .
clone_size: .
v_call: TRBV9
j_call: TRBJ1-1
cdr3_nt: TGTGCCAGCAGCGCACCCACAGGGCTGATATCGGCTGAAGCTTTCTTT
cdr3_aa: CASSAPTGLISAEAFF

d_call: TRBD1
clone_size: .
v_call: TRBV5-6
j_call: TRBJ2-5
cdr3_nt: TGTGCCAGCAGCTTGGTGACAGGGGGGGAGACCCAGTACTTC
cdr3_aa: CASSLVTGGETQYF

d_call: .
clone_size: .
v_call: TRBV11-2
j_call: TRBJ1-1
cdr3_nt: TGTGCCAGCAGCTTAGGGCGCGGAACTGAAGCTTTCTTT
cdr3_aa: CASSLGRGTEAFF

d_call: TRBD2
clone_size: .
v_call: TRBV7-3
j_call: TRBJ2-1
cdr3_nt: TGTGCCAGCAGCTCCAGGACTAGCGACTCCTACAATGAGCAGTTCTTC
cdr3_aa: CASSSRTSDSYNEQFF

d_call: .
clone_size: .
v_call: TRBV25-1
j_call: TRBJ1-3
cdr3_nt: TGTGCCAGCAGTGAATTTACCTTGAGCTCTGGAAACACCATATATTTT
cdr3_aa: CASSEFTLSSGNTIYF

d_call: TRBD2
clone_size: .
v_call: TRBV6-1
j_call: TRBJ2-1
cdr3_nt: TGTGCCAGCAGTGAAGGACTAGCGGGAGGACACAATGAGCAGTTCTTC
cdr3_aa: CASSEGLAGGHNEQFF

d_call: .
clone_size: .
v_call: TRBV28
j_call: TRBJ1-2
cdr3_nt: TGTGCCAGCAGTTCCACAGAAAACTATGGCTACACCTTC
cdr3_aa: CASSSTENYGYTF

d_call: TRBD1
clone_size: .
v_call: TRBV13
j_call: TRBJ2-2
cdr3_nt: TGTGCCAGCAGCTTCCTACATCCGGGACAGGAGAACACCGGGGAGCTGTTTTTT
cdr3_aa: CASSFLHPGQENTGELFF

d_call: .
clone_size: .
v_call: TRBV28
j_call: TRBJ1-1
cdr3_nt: TGTGCCAGCAGTTTGATCACTGAAGCTTTCTTT
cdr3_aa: CASSLITEAFF

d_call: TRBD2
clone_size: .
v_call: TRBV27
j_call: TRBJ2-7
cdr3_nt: TGTGCCAGCAGTTTGATTCTAGCGGGAGGGATCTACGAGCAGTACTTC
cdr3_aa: CASSLILAGGIYEQYF

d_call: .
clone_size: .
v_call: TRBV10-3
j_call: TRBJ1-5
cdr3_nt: TGTGCCATCAGTGAGGACACCCCTCCGTCTCAGCCCCAGCATTTT
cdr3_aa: CAISEDTPPSQPQHF

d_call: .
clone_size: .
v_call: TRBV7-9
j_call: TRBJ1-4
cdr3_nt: TGTGCCAGCAGCACAAAACAGGGTCTCACTAATGAAAAACTGTTTTTT
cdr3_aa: CASSTKQGLTNEKLFF

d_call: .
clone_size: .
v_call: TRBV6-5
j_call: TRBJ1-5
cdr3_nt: TGTGCCAGCAGGTCCACAGGGACCAACCAGCCCCAGCATTTT
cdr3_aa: CASRSTGTNQPQHF

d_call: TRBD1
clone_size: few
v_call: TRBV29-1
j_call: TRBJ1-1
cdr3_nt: TGCAGCGTCGATAGGGGACAGATTGAAGCTTTCTTT
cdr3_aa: CSVDRGQIEAFF

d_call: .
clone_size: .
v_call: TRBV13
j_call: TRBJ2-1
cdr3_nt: TGTGCCAGCCATCTGGCTGGGTCCTACAATGAGCAGTTCTTC
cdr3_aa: CASHLAGSYNEQFF

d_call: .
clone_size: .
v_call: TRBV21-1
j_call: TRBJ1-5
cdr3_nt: TGTGCCAGCAGCAAATTGGTTCGGGGTAATAACCTGCAGCCCCAGCATTTT
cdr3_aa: CASSKLVRGNNLQPQHF

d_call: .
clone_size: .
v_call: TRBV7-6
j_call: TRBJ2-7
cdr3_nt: TGTGCCAGCAGCTTAGCAGGCACCTCCTACGAGCAGTACTTC
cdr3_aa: CASSLAGTSYEQYF

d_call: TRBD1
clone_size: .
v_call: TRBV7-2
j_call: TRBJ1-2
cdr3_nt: TGTGCCAGCAGCCGCAAAATACGGGACAGTAGAGGCTATGGCTACACCTTC
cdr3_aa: CASSRKIRDSRGYGYTF

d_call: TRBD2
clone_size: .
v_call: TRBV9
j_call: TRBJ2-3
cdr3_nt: TGTGCCAGCAGCGTAGACGGGAGGGCCCCAGATACGCAGTATTTT
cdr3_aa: CASSVDGRAPDTQYF

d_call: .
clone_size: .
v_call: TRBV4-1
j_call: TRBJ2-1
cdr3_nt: TGCGCCAGCAGCCTGGGTGGGTTAACTGAGCAGTTCTTC
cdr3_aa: CASSLGGLTEQFF

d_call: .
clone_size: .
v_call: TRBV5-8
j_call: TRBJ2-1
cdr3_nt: TGTGCCAGCAGCTTCTGGCGGGACTCCTACAATGAGCAGTTCTTC
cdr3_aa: CASSFWRDSYNEQFF

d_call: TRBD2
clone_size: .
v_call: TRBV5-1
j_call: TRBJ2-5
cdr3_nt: TGCGCCAGCAGCTCAGGGACTAGCGGAGGGGAGACCCAGTACTTC
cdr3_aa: CASSSGTSGGETQYF

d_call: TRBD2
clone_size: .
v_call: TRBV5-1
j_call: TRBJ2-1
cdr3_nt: TGCGCCAGCAGAGGGGGACTAGCGGTCAATGAGCAGTTCTTC
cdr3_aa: CASRGGLAVNEQFF

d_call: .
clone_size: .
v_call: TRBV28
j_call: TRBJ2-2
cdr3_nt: TGTGCCAGCAGCCCGGAGAACACCGGGGAGCTGTTTTTT
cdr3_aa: CASSPENTGELFF

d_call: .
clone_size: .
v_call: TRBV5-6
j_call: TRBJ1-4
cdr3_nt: TGTGCCAGCAGCTTGTCGGGGGCACCTAATGAAAAACTGTTTTTT
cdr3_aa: CASSLSGAPNEKLFF

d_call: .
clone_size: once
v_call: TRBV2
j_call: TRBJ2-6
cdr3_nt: TGTGCCAGCAGTGAATGGGGGATCAACTCTGGGGCCAACGTCCTGACTTTC
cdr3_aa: CASSEWGINSGANVLTF

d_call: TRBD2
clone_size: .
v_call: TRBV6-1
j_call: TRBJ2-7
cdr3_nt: TGTGCCAGCAGTACGGGAGGTATCTACGAGCAGTACTTC
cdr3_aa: CASSTGGIYEQYF

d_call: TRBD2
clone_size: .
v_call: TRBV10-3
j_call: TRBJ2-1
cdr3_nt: TGTGCCATCAGTGAGTCGGTAGCGGGAGGGCTATATGAGCAGTTCTTC
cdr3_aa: CAISESVAGGLYEQFF